This T cell receptor beta chain was identified during a study of T cell changes during pregnancy in multiple sclerosis. The CDR3 extends over 15 amino acids. J gave up 8 bases and V 5 bases, and 13 bases lay outside the gene matches. In germline, CDR1 is SGHRS, CDR2 YFSETQ. Only in-frame clones appear in the TCRdb table, and some are missing; sequencing was by immunoSEQ multiplex PCR. The sample has over 40,000 clones; roughly 88% are singletons. Specimen: peripheral blood, collected in the second trimester of pregnancy. The TCR comes from a female donor in good health, enrolled as a control in a pregnancy study. This chain connects TRBV5-1 to TRBJ2-1; 7 bases are shared with TRBD2. In DNA, the CDR3 is TGCGCCAGCAGTTCCCGGCTAGCGGTCGGAGATGAGCAGTTCTTC. Its translation: CASSSRLAVGDEQFF.